Following are 25 T cell receptor beta chains from one sample sequenced in a study of T cells after yellow fever vaccination. TCRdb redid the calling of the 5' RACE reads with MiXCR, one entry per CDR3 protein. The sample holds around 610,000 distinct CDR3 sequences, about 13% seen once. The sample here was PBMCs, taken on the day of the yellow fever booster vaccination. These receptor sequences come from a man aged 30 to 39 who received the YFV17D yellow fever vaccine.

This clonotype was picked up a small number of times. CDR3 amino acids: CASSSFAGPSYNEQFF. Written as DNA, the CDR3 is TGTGCCAGCAGCTCCTTCGCCGGCCCCTCCTACAATGAGCAGTTCTTC. The chain carries TRBV14 and TRBJ2-1; D is unresolved. CDR1 and CDR2 (germline): SGHDN, FVKESK. The length of the CDR3 is 16 residues. V lost 5 bases and J lost 0, with 14 bases in between.

The chain joins TRBV27 to TRBJ2-7, with TRBD2 matching over 8 bases. CDR1 is MNHEY and CDR2 is SMNVEV in the germline V gene (reference sequence). V lost 0 bases to trimming and J lost 0 bases; unmatched junction nucleotides: 4. This CDR3 spans 16 amino acids. Here the CDR3 DNA reads TGTGCCAGCAGTTTATCTGACGGGGGGGGCTCCTACGAGCAGTACTTC. Protein sequence: CASSLSDGGGSYEQYF.

This clonotype was counted at least ten times. Written as DNA, the CDR3 is TGTGCCAGCTCACCGGGACTAGCGTCCGATGAGCAGTTCTTC. Its protein is CASSPGLASDEQFF. The rearrangement joins TRBV18 to TRBJ2-1; 10 bases are a match to TRBD2. Germline V CDR1 and CDR2: KGHSH, LQKENI. The ends lost 3 bases at V and 8 bases at J; junction bases unmatched: 4. The CDR3 has 14 residues.

This clonotype was seen more than once but under ten times. The chain couples TRBV6-2 or TRBV6-3 to TRBJ1-4; 8 positions agree with TRBD1. This CDR3 has 15 residues. The germline V gene has CDR1 MNHEY and CDR2 SVGEGT. V trimming: 4 bases; J trimming: 6 bases; junction bases outside the gene matches: 7. Here the CDR3 DNA reads TGTGCCAGCAGTTCTCCCGGGACAGGCTATGAAAAACTGTTTTTT. This gives the protein CASSSPGTGYEKLFF.

CDR3: CASSEPPGTGLNTGELFF. CDR3 sequence (DNA): TGTGCCAGCAGTGAACCCCCCGGGACAGGCTTGAACACCGGGGAGCTGTTTTTT. The V call is TRBV6-1, the J call TRBJ2-2; TRBD1 agrees at 8 bases. Looked up from germline, CDR1 is MNHNS and CDR2 is SASEGT. With 2 bases clipped from V and 1 base from J, the junction kept 9 bases outside the gene matches. CDR3 size: 18 residues.

The chain carries TRBV5-6 and TRBJ2-3; D gene uncertain. The CDR3 consists of 13 residues. Trimming cost V 1 base and J 7 bases, with 10 bases left between them. The germline CDR1 and CDR2 sequences are SGHDT and YYEEEE. CDR3: CASSLSSAYTQYF. CDR3 nucleotide sequence: TGTGCCAGCAGCTTGAGTTCGGCGTATACGCAGTATTTT.

This clonotype has a count of ten or more. The rearrangement links TRBV5-1 to TRBJ2-3; D remains unclear. Trimming shortened V by 4 bases and J by 2 bases, and 5 bases separated the two germline ends. The CDR3 has 12 amino acids. Germline CDR1 is SGHRS and CDR2 is YFSETQ. The CDR3 loop reads CASSRNTDTQYF. DNA for the CDR3: TGCGCCAGCAGCCGAAACACAGATACGCAGTATTTT.

This chain joins TRBV5-1 and TRBJ2-1; tentatively, D is TRBD1 or TRBD2 (5 bases each). Trimming removed 4 bases at V and 6 bases at J, with 11 bases between. Germline CDR1 and CDR2: SGHRS and YFSETQ. The CDR3 is 13 residues long. CDR3 loop: CASSGTAGNEQFF. The CDR3 region has the DNA TGCGCCAGCAGCGGGACCGCGGGCAATGAGCAGTTCTTC.

This clonotype was counted a few times. This chain links TRBV5-8 with TRBJ2-1; D is uncertain. Germline CDR1 is SGHTS and CDR2 is YDEGEE. V was cut by 1 base and J by 1 base, with 12 bases left in between. CDR3 length: 16 amino acids. The CDR3 DNA sequence: TGTGCCAGCAGCTTGTTAAGTGGGCTGTCCTACAATGAGCAGTTCTTC. Translation: CASSLLSGLSYNEQFF. The full variable domain, completed using reference TRBV5-8 and TRBJ2-1, is EAGVTQSPTHLIKTRGQQATLRCSPISGHTSVYWYQQALGLGLQFLLWYDEGEERNRGNFPPRFSGRQFPNYSSELNVNALELEDSALYLCASSLLSGLSYNEQFFGPGTRLTVL.

This clonotype was seen a handful of times. V usage is TRBV4-3 and J usage is TRBJ1-6; tentatively, D is TRBD1 (6 bases). The germline V and J ends were trimmed by 0 bases and 8 bases, with 11 bases remaining between them. The CDR3 contains 15 residues. The V gene's germline CDR1 is LGHNA and CDR2 YSLEER. The CDR3 DNA reads TGCGCCAGCAGCCAAGATTGGGACACACATTCACCCCTCCACTTT. The encoded protein is CASSQDWDTHSPLHF.

The chain links TRBV7-8 to TRBJ2-7; TRBD1 agrees at 7 bases. Germline V gives CDR1 SGHVS, CDR2 FQNEAQ. CDR3 length: 15 residues. V was pared by 5 bases and J by 6 bases, with 13 bases of the junction left unmatched. CDR3 sequence reads: CASSHTGTVVSEQYF. The CDR3 bases are TGTGCCAGCAGCCACACGGGGACAGTCGTCAGCGAGCAGTACTTC.

The chain recombines TRBV11-2 with TRBJ2-1; 7 nucleotides line up with TRBD1. This CDR3 region has 14 residues. CDR1 is SGHAT and CDR2 is FQNNGV in the germline V gene. Trimming at V came to 1 base and at J to 10 bases, leaving 7 bases not matched to a gene. Written as DNA, the CDR3 is TGTGCCAGCAGCTTAGCGACAGGGTTAGGAGAGCAGTTCTTC. Protein sequence: CASSLATGLGEQFF.

This clonotype was counted many times. V is TRBV5-1 and J is TRBJ2-1; 13 bases agree with TRBD2. Germline trimming cut 4 bases from V and 7 bases from J; bases unmatched to any gene: 5. This CDR3 has 15 amino acids. CDR1 is SGHRS and CDR2 is YFSETQ in the germline V gene. This CDR3 is CASSPRTSGSNEQFF. In DNA, the CDR3 is TGCGCCAGCAGCCCACGGACTAGCGGGAGTAATGAGCAGTTCTTC.

The chain has TRBV28 and TRBJ1-1; no definite D call. The V gene lost 2 bases and the J gene lost 1 base, with 8 bases spanning the gap. The germline V gene has CDR1 MDHEN and CDR2 SYDVKM. This CDR3 is built from 14 residues. CDR3 sequence (DNA): TGTGCCAGCAGTTTAGGGGTACCGAACACTGAAGCTTTCTTT. Translating gives CASSLGVPNTEAFF.

The J gene is TRBJ2-7, the V gene TRBV6-1; possible D gene TRBD2, 5 bases. The germline V and J ends were trimmed by 7 bases and 6 bases, with 22 bases remaining between them. This CDR3 comprises 15 residues. Germline lookup yields CDR1 MNHNS and CDR2 SASEGT. In nucleotides, the CDR3 is TGTGCCAGCAAAAACCTTCGGGCGAAACGGGGCGAGCAGTACTTC. Amino acids: CASKNLRAKRGEQYF.

The CDR3 loop reads CASQGGIAYEQYF. Written as DNA, the CDR3 is TGTGCCAGCCAGGGGGGGATAGCCTACGAGCAGTACTTC. V gene TRBV12-3 or TRBV12-4 combines with J gene TRBJ2-7; perhaps D is TRBD1 or TRBD2 (7 bases each). This CDR3 is built from 13 residues. V was cut by 8 bases and J by 2 bases, with 13 bases left in between.

This clonotype was seen only a few times. This chain connects TRBV7-9 to TRBJ2-3, with a tentative D call TRBD2 (6 bases). This CDR3 spans 17 amino acids. CDR1 is SEHNR, CDR2 FQNEAQ, per germline (reference sequence). Trimming removed 5 bases from V and 2 bases from J, with 20 bases in between. DNA for the CDR3: TGTGCCAGCAGCGACATGCCGGGACTTTCTCCCACAGATACGCAGTATTTT. Amino acid sequence: CASSDMPGLSPTDTQYF. Based on the CDR3 plus reference TRBV7-9 and TRBJ2-3, the full variable domain is DTGVSQNPRHKITKRGQNVTFRCDPISEHNRLYWYRQTLGQGPEFLTYFQNEAQLEKSRLLSDRFSAERPKGSFSTLEIQRTEQGDSAMYLCASSDMPGLSPTDTQYFGPGTRLTVL.

This clonotype was seen repeatedly, ten times or more. The chain links TRBV20-1 to TRBJ2-7, with unresolved D. The CDR3 length is 13 residues. Looked up from germline, CDR1 is DFQATT and CDR2 is SNEGSKA (reference sequence). V dropped 1 base and J dropped 1 base, with 8 bases sitting between them. The CDR3 bases are TGCAGTGCTAGAGTAGGTGGGTCCTACGAGCAGTACTTC. Residues: CSARVGGSYEQYF.

This clonotype has more than one count but fewer than ten. This chain links TRBV6-2 or TRBV6-3 with TRBJ2-5, with 8 nucleotides matching TRBD2. The CDR3 covers 16 residues. Losses at the gene ends were 4 bases for V and 1 base for J; bases not matched to a gene: 8. Per the germline V gene, CDR1 is MNHEY and CDR2 is SVGEGT. In DNA, the CDR3 is TGTGCCAGCAGTTCCTTTTTGCGGGAGGCCCAAGAGACCCAGTACTTC. Translated: CASSSFLREAQETQYF.

Only a few counts were recorded for this clonotype. V usage is TRBV10-3 and J usage is TRBJ1-1; D possibly corresponds to TRBD1 (6 bases). The CDR3 loop spans 14 amino acids. V lost 8 bases, J lost 4 bases, and 17 bases lay in between. The germline CDR1 and CDR2 sequences are ENHRY and SYGVKD. The CDR3 region has the DNA TGTGCCATCGGAATACAGGGAATGGGCACTGAAGCTTTCTTT. Encoded protein: CAIGIQGMGTEAFF.

This clonotype has just a few counts. V is TRBV7-6 and J is TRBJ2-7, with D possibly being TRBD1 or TRBD2 (5 bases each). The CDR3 totals 15 residues. The V end was cut by 5 bases, the J end by 6 bases, with 20 bases between. Germline V gives CDR1 SGHVS, CDR2 FNYEAQ. The CDR3 nucleotides are TGTGCCAGCAGCCCCTCCGCAGGTCAGAGGGGCGAGCAGTACTTC. It yields the protein CASSPSAGQRGEQYF.

This clonotype is a singleton in its sample. The chain carries TRBV7-2 and TRBJ2-2, with unresolved D. In germline, CDR1 is SGHTA, CDR2 FQGNSA. The CDR3 runs 14 residues. V gave up 5 bases and J gave up 5 bases, with 12 bases separating them. CDR3 residues: CASSNRAATGELFF. In DNA form, the CDR3 reads TGTGCCAGCAGCAACCGCGCTGCAACCGGGGAGCTGTTTTTT.

The CDR3 DNA reads as TGTGCCAGCTTTTTCCCGAACACCGGGGAGCTGTTTTTT. Translation gives CASFFPNTGELFF. The chain carries TRBV28 and TRBJ2-2; D is unresolved. Germline CDR1 and CDR2: MDHEN and SYDVKM. V was shortened by 8 bases and J by 0 bases, with 7 bases between the two germline ends. The CDR3 consists of 13 residues.

This clonotype was observed a handful of times. V and J are TRBV14 and TRBJ2-7; 7 bases align to TRBD1. The CDR3 extends over 16 amino acids. With 6 bases clipped from V and 2 bases from J, the junction kept 13 bases outside the gene matches. Germline V gene data show CDR1 as SGHDN and CDR2 as FVKESK. Here the CDR3 reads CASRRHDRDPTYEQYF. CDR3 DNA sequence: TGTGCCAGCAGACGACATGACAGGGACCCCACCTACGAGCAGTACTTC.

The J gene is TRBJ1-6, the V gene TRBV6-2 or TRBV6-3; D not resolved. The V and J ends lost 7 bases and 10 bases respectively, with 2 bases between them. In germline, CDR1 is MNHEY, CDR2 SVGEGT. The CDR3 has 9 residues. The CDR3 nucleotides are TGTGCCAGCACGTCACCCCTCCACTTT. As protein: CASTSPLHF.